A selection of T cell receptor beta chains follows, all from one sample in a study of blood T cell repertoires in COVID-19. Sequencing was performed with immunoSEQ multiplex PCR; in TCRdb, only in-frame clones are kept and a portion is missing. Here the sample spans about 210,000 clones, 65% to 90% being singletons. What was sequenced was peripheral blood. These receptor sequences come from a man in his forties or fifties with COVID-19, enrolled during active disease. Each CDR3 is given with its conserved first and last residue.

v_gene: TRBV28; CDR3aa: CASSYVQGLYEQYF
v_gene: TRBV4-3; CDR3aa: CASSQEDRAGNTIYF
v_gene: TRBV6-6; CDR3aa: CASSYSTWGPSF
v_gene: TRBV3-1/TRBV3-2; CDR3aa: CASSQVAGGQETQYF
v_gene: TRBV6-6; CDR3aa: CASSYGGQSPQHF
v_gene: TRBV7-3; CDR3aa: CASSLNPGQGTNTGELFF
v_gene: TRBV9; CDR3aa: CASSVVGGNTGELFF
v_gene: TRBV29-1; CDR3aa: CSVHRDRGYNEQFF
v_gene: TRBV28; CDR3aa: CASSSPNRLGLYEQYF
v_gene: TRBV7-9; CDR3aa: CATRLAGDPDTQYF
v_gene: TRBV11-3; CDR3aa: CASSLGLAWGDESYNEQFF
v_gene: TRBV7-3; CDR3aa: CASSYDGPSGVETQYF
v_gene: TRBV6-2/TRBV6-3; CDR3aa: CASSYRGFSGQETQYF
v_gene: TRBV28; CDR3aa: CASSLSYTGELFF
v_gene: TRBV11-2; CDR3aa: CASSLRGTSTDTQYF
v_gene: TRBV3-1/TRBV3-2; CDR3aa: CASSQDLRGEQFF
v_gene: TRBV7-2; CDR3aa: CASSHAGLAAQETQYF
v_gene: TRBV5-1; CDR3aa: CASSLDGQGMVEQFF